These 32 T cell receptor beta chains share one sample of origin, sequenced in a study of blood T cell repertoires in COVID-19. Method: immunoSEQ multiplex PCR; TCRdb's copy keeps in-frame clones and lacks some. The sample lists more than 95,000 clones; roughly 72% were seen once. The sequenced sample consisted of peripheral blood. Source of these receptors: a man between 60 and 70 years old with acute or convalescent COVID-19.

This chain links TRBV5-1 with TRBJ2-3; possibly TRBD2 for D (6 bases). This CDR3 is built from 15 residues. Deletions cut 0 bases from V and 4 bases from J, with 12 bases between. CDR1 and CDR2 (germline): SGHRS, YFSETQ. This CDR3 reads CASSLADGTADTQYF. For the CDR3, the DNA is TGCGCCAGCAGCTTGGCCGACGGGACTGCAGATACGCAGTATTTT.

The chain recombines TRBV4-1 with TRBJ1-4; D call uncertain. Per germline, CDR1 MGHRA and CDR2 YSYEKL. This CDR3 is built from 15 residues. V lost 3 bases and J lost 0, with 8 bases in between. The CDR3 DNA is TGCGCCAGCAGCCATCACAGTGCAACTAATGAAAAACTGTTTTTT. Protein sequence: CASSHHSATNEKLFF.

This clone was recorded only once. The chain combines TRBV10-3 with TRBJ1-1; TRBD1 is a possible D gene (6 bases). The CDR3 contains 14 residues. CDR1 and CDR2 from the germline V gene are ENHRY and SYGVKD. V lost 6 bases and J lost 4, with 15 bases in between. CDR3 sequence reads: CAIRETGSGTEAFF. The CDR3 coding sequence is TGTGCCATCAGGGAGACAGGTAGTGGCACTGAAGCTTTCTTT.

The chain links TRBV6-5 to TRBJ1-1; tentatively, D is TRBD1 (6 bases). Trimming took 10 bases from V and 4 from J, leaving 13 bases between them. Germline V gene lookup returns CDR1 MNHEY and CDR2 SVGAGI. The CDR3 length is 12 residues. The CDR3 here is CATQTGRTEAFF. In DNA, the CDR3 is TGTGCCACCCAGACAGGACGCACTGAAGCTTTCTTT.

This chain connects TRBV27 to TRBJ1-2; 10 bases fit TRBD1. V lost 3 bases and J lost 8; bases outside the gene matches: 6. CDR1 is MNHEY and CDR2 is SMNVEV in the germline V gene (reference sequence). CDR3 length: 14 amino acids. CDR3 in DNA: TGTGCCAGCAGTTTTAATCGGGACAGGGGCGGCTACACCTTC. This codes for CASSFNRDRGGYTF.

This sequence joins TRBV5-3 and TRBJ2-7; 10 bases map to TRBD2. TRBV5-3 is designated an ORF whose function remains uncertain. The CDR3 length is 14 residues. J lost 6 bases, V lost 6 bases, and 9 bases had no gene match. The CDR3 protein is CARISGRAKREQYF. For the CDR3, the DNA is TGTGCCAGAATAAGCGGGAGGGCGAAACGCGAGCAGTACTTC.

The chain employs TRBV15 and TRBJ1-5, with D perhaps matching TRBD1 (5 bases). This CDR3 has 17 residues. The V gene's germline CDR1 is LNHNV and CDR2 YYDKDF (reference sequence). Trimming took 1 base from V and 2 from J, leaving 15 bases between them. The CDR3 spells CATSRAGTGGRNQPQHF. CDR3 nucleotide sequence: TGTGCCACCAGCAGAGCCGGTACGGGGGGTCGCAATCAGCCCCAGCATTTT.

This sequence joins TRBV6-4 and TRBJ1-1; D is possibly TRBD1 (5 bases). V shed 6 bases and J shed 4 bases, with 21 bases lying between them. There are 16 residues in the CDR3. Germline assignment: CDR1 MRHNA and CDR2 SNTAGT. The DNA of the CDR3 is TGTGCCAGCAGGCCCAAAGCTCAGGGTTATAGCACTGAAGCTTTCTTT. This sequence encodes CASRPKAQGYSTEAFF.

The chain joins TRBV5-5 to TRBJ2-1; 12 bases line up with TRBD2. The CDR3 loop spans 18 amino acids. V lost 0 bases and J lost 4; bases outside the gene matches: 8. The germline CDR1 and CDR2 sequences are SGHKS and YYEKEE (reference sequence). CDR3: CASSLALASGGVYNEQFF. CDR3 DNA sequence: TGTGCCAGCAGCTTGGCCTTGGCTAGCGGGGGGGTGTACAATGAGCAGTTCTTC.

The chain is built from TRBV18 and TRBJ2-3, with 7 positions matching TRBD1. Germline CDR1 is KGHSH and CDR2 is LQKENI. There are 16 residues in the CDR3. V lost 4 bases and J lost 2; bases outside the gene matches: 9. The CDR3 sequence: CASSLSTGTLTDTQYF. CDR3 nucleotides: TGTGCCAGCTCACTTTCGACAGGGACCCTCACAGATACGCAGTATTTT.

This chain uses TRBV5-1 with TRBJ2-7, with TRBD2 matching over 8 bases. The trim removed 0 bases at V and 4 bases at J, leaving 3 bases unmatched. CDR3 length: 14 residues. CDR1 and CDR2 (germline): SGHRS, YFSETQ. DNA of the CDR3: TGCGCCAGCAGCTTGGCTAGCGGGTTTTACGAGCAGTACTTC. The encoded protein is CASSLASGFYEQYF.

V is TRBV4-2 and J is TRBJ1-2; D is perhaps TRBD1 (6 bases). The germline V gene has CDR1 LGHNA and CDR2 YNFKEQ. The V gene lost 0 bases and the J gene lost 2 bases, with 10 bases spanning the gap. This CDR3 has 15 residues. The CDR3 DNA sequence: TGTGCCAGCAGCCAAGAAGACAGGATGAACTATGGCTACACCTTC. Its protein product is CASSQEDRMNYGYTF.

The rearrangement joins TRBV14 to TRBJ2-2; 9 bases fit TRBD1. CDR3 length equals 16 residues. Germline CDR1 reads SGHDN; CDR2 reads FVKESK. The V gene end was trimmed by 2 bases and the J gene end by 3 bases; junction bases not matched to a gene: 4. In DNA form, the CDR3 reads TGTGCCAGCAGCCAAACTCGGACAGGGGACACCGGGGAGCTGTTTTTT. Translated: CASSQTRTGDTGELFF. The full variable domain, its missing parts supplied by reference TRBV14 and TRBJ2-2, is EAGVTQFPSHSVIEKGQTVTLRCDPISGHDNLYWYRRVMGKEIKFLLHFVKESKQDESGMPNNRFLAERTGGTYSTLKVQPAELEDSGVYFCASSQTRTGDTGELFFGEGSRLTVL.

This chain links TRBV5-1 with TRBJ2-1; 7 bases agree with TRBD2. V trimming: 2 bases; J trimming: 2 bases; junction bases outside the gene matches: 10. The CDR3 sequence is 17 residues long. CDR1 is SGHRS and CDR2 is YFSETQ in the germline V gene. CDR3 protein: CASSFGSGGGAYNEQFF. The CDR3 nucleotides are TGCGCCAGCAGCTTCGGGTCTGGGGGAGGGGCCTACAATGAGCAGTTCTTC. The complete variable domain, with remaining parts taken from reference TRBV5-1 and TRBJ2-1, reads KAGVTQTPRYLIKTRGQQVTLSCSPISGHRSVSWYQQTPGQGLQFLFEYFSETQRNKGNFPGRFSGRQFSNSRSEMNVSTLELGDSALYLCASSFGSGGGAYNEQFFGPGTRLTVL.

V is TRBV30 and J is TRBJ2-4; 7 nucleotides line up with TRBD2. J gave up 0 bases and V 1 base, and 3 bases lay outside the gene matches. The CDR3 extends over 15 amino acids. CDR1 is GTSNPN, CDR2 SVGIG, per germline (reference sequence). In nucleotides, the CDR3 is TGTGCCTGGAGTGGGGGACTACTAGCCAAAAACATTCAGTACTTC. This sequence encodes CAWSGGLLAKNIQYF.

This chain joins TRBV5-1 and TRBJ1-5, with 8 positions matching TRBD1. After removal of 4 bases from V and 6 bases from J, the junction contained 6 bases not matched to a gene. This CDR3 comprises 14 residues. Looked up from germline, CDR1 is SGHRS and CDR2 is YFSETQ. The CDR3 here is CASSAGTGTQPQHF. The CDR3 DNA reads TGCGCCAGCAGCGCCGGGACAGGTACTCAGCCCCAGCATTTT.

This sequence joins TRBV6-6 and TRBJ2-1; 7 bases are a match to TRBD1. The CDR3 contains 16 residues. The junction had 4 bases not matched to a gene; V was cut back by 2 bases and J by 0 bases. CDR1 is MNHNY and CDR2 is SVGAGI in the germline V gene (reference sequence). The CDR3 DNA follows: TGTGCCAGCAGTTACGCCAGGGGGAGCTCCTACAATGAGCAGTTCTTC. Translating it yields CASSYARGSSYNEQFF.

This sequence joins TRBV5-3 and TRBJ1-5; D might be TRBD1 (6 bases). TRBV5-3 counts as an open reading frame of uncertain function. V was pared by 4 bases and J by 2 bases, with 16 bases between. This CDR3 comprises 16 residues. CDR3 amino acids: CARSGGTGYGNQPQHF. The CDR3 DNA follows: TGTGCCAGAAGCGGGGGAACAGGGTACGGCAATCAGCCCCAGCATTTT.

The CDR3 reads CASSPDLFASGWANEQFF. In DNA, the CDR3 is TGTGCCAGCAGCCCAGATCTATTTGCTAGCGGGTGGGCAAATGAGCAGTTCTTC. V and J are TRBV9 and TRBJ2-1; TRBD2 matches 8 bases. The J segment lost 7 bases and the V segment lost 4 bases, leaving 19 bases of the junction unmatched. Per the germline V gene, CDR1 is SGDLS and CDR2 is YYNGEE. The length of the CDR3 is 18 residues.

The chain links TRBV5-1 to TRBJ2-5; tentative D call: TRBD2 (6 bases). V was shortened by 8 bases and J by 5 bases, with 10 bases between the two germline ends. Germline assignment: CDR1 SGHRS and CDR2 YFSETQ. The CDR3 extends over 11 amino acids. CDR3 protein: CASRGGETQYF. The CDR3 region has the DNA TGCGCCAGTAGAGGAGGGGAGACCCAGTACTTC.

V and J are TRBV4-1 and TRBJ1-1; the D is unclear. Germline CDR1 MGHRA, CDR2 YSYEKL. This CDR3 is built from 13 residues. V was pared by 0 bases and J by 5 bases, with 7 bases between. As DNA, the CDR3 is TGCGCCAGCAGCCAAGAGGAGGTGACTGAAGCTTTCTTT. Translation gives CASSQEEVTEAFF.

V and J are TRBV29-1 and TRBJ2-3; a weak D match, TRBD2 (6 bases). The length of the CDR3 is 16 residues. Trimming stripped 4 bases from V and 4 bases from J, with 21 bases between. CDR1 and CDR2 (germline): SQVTM, ANQGSEA. CDR3 sequence (DNA): TGCAGCGTTGTCCCAAGGCGGGGTCTTAGAGCAGATACGCAGTATTTT. Protein sequence: CSVVPRRGLRADTQYF.

This chain connects TRBV7-9 to TRBJ2-1, with 9 bases lining up with TRBD1. The V and J ends lost 5 bases and 3 bases, in that order; junction bases with no gene match: 8. The length of the CDR3 is 16 residues. CDR1 is SEHNR and CDR2 is FQNEAQ in the germline V gene (reference sequence). Here the CDR3 reads CASSTQQGAGYNEQFF. The CDR3 DNA is TGTGCCAGCAGCACCCAACAGGGGGCCGGCTACAATGAGCAGTTCTTC.

CDR3 loop: CSAPTGYGYTF. In DNA form, the CDR3 reads TGCAGTGCGCCGACAGGGTATGGCTACACCTTC. The chain is built from TRBV20-1 and TRBJ1-2; TRBD1 matches at 7 bases. Germline V gene lookup returns CDR1 DFQATT and CDR2 SNEGSKA (reference sequence). V shed 6 bases, J shed 5 bases, and the junction held 3 bases outside the gene matches. The CDR3 runs 11 residues.

This rearrangement joins TRBV30 to TRBJ2-7; 7 nucleotides agree with TRBD2. This CDR3 comprises 16 residues. V shed 0 bases and J 2 bases; nucleotides not matched to a gene: 10. CDR1 is GTSNPN and CDR2 is SVGIG in the germline V gene (reference sequence). CDR3 loop: CAWSVRGEVGTYEQYF. DNA for the CDR3: TGTGCCTGGAGTGTACGGGGGGAGGTAGGGACCTACGAGCAGTACTTC.

The rearrangement joins TRBV7-3 to TRBJ2-3, with a possible D match to TRBD2 (6 bases). Trimming removed 5 bases at V and 6 bases at J, with 9 bases between. Germline V CDR1 and CDR2: SGHTA, FQGTGA. This CDR3 contains 12 residues. The CDR3: CASSQGGDTQYF. The DNA for the CDR3 is TGTGCCAGCAGCCAGGGAGGCGATACGCAGTATTTT.

V is TRBV2 and J is TRBJ2-7; tentative D call: TRBD1 (5 bases). Per the germline V gene, CDR1 is SNHLY and CDR2 is FYNNEI. V lost 4 bases to trimming and J lost 1 base, with 5 bases between them. The CDR3 is 12 residues long. The CDR3 coding sequence is TGTGCCAGCAGTGGACAGTCCTACGAGCAGTACTTC. This encodes CASSGQSYEQYF. The whole variable domain, filled in from reference TRBV2 and TRBJ2-7, reads EPEVTQTPSHQVTQMGQEVILRCVPISNHLYFYWYRQILGQKVEFLVSFYNNEISEKSEIFDDQFSVERPDGSNFTLKIRSTKLEDSAMYFCASSGQSYEQYFGPGTRLTVT.

This chain connects TRBV10-1 to TRBJ2-1; weak D call: TRBD2 (5 bases). The CDR3 is 15 amino acids. Between the trimmed V and J ends, which lost 2 bases and 1 base, there was a span of 9 bases. In germline, CDR1 is WNHNN, CDR2 SYGVQD (reference sequence). The CDR3 DNA reads TGCGCCAGCAGTGAGGGAGGTGGATCCTACAATGAGCAGTTCTTC. The encoded protein is CASSEGGGSYNEQFF.

The gene calls are TRBV19 and TRBJ1-6; 7 positions match TRBD1. The CDR3 extends over 16 amino acids. CDR1 and CDR2 from the germline V gene are LNHDA and SQIVND (reference sequence). V gave up 5 bases and J gave up 0 bases; unmatched junction bases: 4. The CDR3 region is CASSLQGSSYNSPLHF. For the CDR3, the DNA is TGTGCCAGTAGTTTACAGGGGAGCTCCTATAATTCACCCCTCCACTTT.

The genes are TRBV18 and TRBJ2-7, with D possibly being TRBD1 (6 bases). From germline, CDR1 is KGHSH and CDR2 LQKENI. The CDR3 spans 15 residues. V lost 2 bases to trimming and J lost 3 bases, with 14 bases between them. The CDR3 DNA reads TGTGCCAGCTCACCATCTAGGCAGGGGATCTACGAGCAGTACTTC. Translating gives CASSPSRQGIYEQYF.

The chain is built from TRBV7-9 and TRBJ1-1; D is ambiguous. Germline lookup yields CDR1 SEHNR and CDR2 FQNEAQ (reference sequence). The CDR3 is 12 amino acids. Between the trimmed V and J ends, which lost 1 base and 4 bases, there was a span of 4 bases. The CDR3: CASSLVSTEAFF. Written as DNA, the CDR3 is TGTGCCAGCAGCTTAGTCAGCACTGAAGCTTTCTTT.

The rearrangement links TRBV30 to TRBJ2-7, with TRBD1 as a possible D gene (6 bases). The CDR3 length is 13 residues. Germline CDR1 reads GTSNPN; CDR2 reads SVGIG (reference sequence). V lost 0 bases and J 6 bases, leaving 12 bases between the germline ends. The CDR3 DNA follows: TGTGCCTGGAGTGTGTCAGGGGCGGGCGAGCAGTACTTC. It codes for CAWSVSGAGEQYF.